One and the same sample provided the 25 T cell receptor beta chains below, sequenced in a study of Graves' ophthalmopathy and Graves' hyperthyroidism. Amplification of the TCR beta CDR3 regions used RNA transcripts (as template). The library came from an HTBI-primed first-round RT-PCR and a second-round multiplex PCR. In TCRdb, the multiplex PCR reads were re-called with MiXCR into one record per CDR3 protein. The data show about 400,000 distinct CDR3 sequences, 15% to 20% seen once. The sample comprised peripheral blood. The receptors were gathered from a woman between 18 and 29 years old with Graves' ophthalmopathy.

Many counts were recorded for this clonotype. The chain links TRBV6-5 to TRBJ2-2, with no clear D. V shed 0 bases and J shed 8 bases, with 10 bases lying between them. The CDR3 covers 14 residues. Germline lookup yields CDR1 MNHEY and CDR2 SVGAGI. The CDR3 DNA follows: TGTGCCAGCAGTTACTCGATTTATTCAGGGGAGCTGTTTTTT. Translation: CASSYSIYSGELFF.

This clonotype was detected ten times or more. J is TRBJ1-1 and V is TRBV6-5; 8 bases are shared with TRBD1. V lost 6 bases and J lost 7; bases outside the gene matches: 7. The CDR3 sequence is 13 residues long. Germline loops: CDR1 MNHEY, CDR2 SVGAGI. The CDR3 DNA is TGTGCCAGCAGCTCGGACAGGGTTAATGAAGCTTTCTTT. The encoded protein is CASSSDRVNEAFF.

This clonotype was recorded at least ten times. The gene calls are TRBV15 and TRBJ2-3; D is uncertain. Germline-derived CDR1 and CDR2 are LNHNV and YYDKDF (reference sequence). The CDR3 consists of 15 residues. Trimming took off 0 bases at V and 6 bases at J, with 13 bases between the two ends. DNA for the CDR3: TGTGCCACCAGCAGAGATAGAGTGGGAAGGGATACGCAGTATTTT. This codes for CATSRDRVGRDTQYF.

This chain uses TRBV6-2 or TRBV6-3 with TRBJ2-7; TRBD2 matches 9 bases. The CDR3 contains 17 residues. Per germline, CDR1 MNHEY and CDR2 SVGEGT. V trimming: 6 bases; J trimming: 5 bases; junction bases outside the gene matches: 17. The CDR3 DNA follows: TGTGCCAGCAGGGGACTAGCCGAGGTGAGGGTCCCTAACGAGCAGTACTTC. Translated: CASRGLAEVRVPNEQYF.

This clonotype was found many times. J is TRBJ2-5 and V is TRBV20-1; TRBD2 matches at 12 bases. The CDR3 length is 15 residues. Germline V CDR1 and CDR2: DFQATT, SNEGSKA (reference sequence). V lost 1 base and J lost 4; bases outside the gene matches: 4. The CDR3 loop is CSARGGTSGLETQYF. The DNA of the CDR3 is TGCAGTGCTAGAGGCGGGACTAGCGGGTTAGAGACCCAGTACTTC.

A single count supports this clonotype. This sequence joins TRBV6-1 and TRBJ1-2; TRBD1 is a possible D gene (6 bases). There are 13 residues in the CDR3. The germline gives CDR1 MNHNS, CDR2 SASEGT. The germline V and J ends were trimmed by 5 bases and 14 bases, with 21 bases remaining between them. The CDR3 DNA follows: TGTGCCAGCAGTCCAGGACAGAACATGGCTAGAACCTTC. It is translated as CASSPGQNMARTF.

This clonotype was seen a handful of times. V is TRBV4-3 and J is TRBJ1-5; D not certain. The germline gives CDR1 LGHNA, CDR2 YSLEER. This CDR3 is 14 amino acids long. The V and J ends lost 0 bases and 2 bases respectively, with 5 bases between them. The CDR3 loop reads CASSQDWGNQPQHF. The DNA of the CDR3 is TGCGCCAGCAGCCAAGATTGGGGCAATCAGCCCCAGCATTTT.

This clonotype has ten or more counts. The rearrangement links TRBV28 to TRBJ1-6, with unresolved D. Germline loops: CDR1 MDHEN, CDR2 SYDVKM. With 6 bases removed from V and 0 bases from J, the gap between germline ends came to 21 bases. This CDR3 has 19 amino acids. CDR3: CASRKPPGRASSYNSPLHF. The DNA for the CDR3 is TGTGCCAGCAGAAAACCACCCGGGAGGGCTAGCTCCTATAATTCACCCCTCCACTTT.

This clonotype was observed at least ten times. The genes are TRBV6-5 and TRBJ1-1; 8 bases align to TRBD1. Germline V gives CDR1 MNHEY, CDR2 SVGAGI. V was clipped by 7 bases and J by 4 bases; unmatched bases: 8. CDR3 length equals 14 residues. The CDR3 nucleotides read TGTGCCAGCAAAAGGACAGGGCCTAGCACTGAAGCTTTCTTT. Translation gives CASKRTGPSTEAFF.

In this sample, this clonotype turned up many times. The chain carries TRBV27 and TRBJ2-7, with 8 bases aligning to TRBD1. Germline trimming cut 5 bases from V and 7 bases from J; bases unmatched to any gene: 10. The CDR3 runs to 14 residues. The V gene's germline CDR1 is MNHEY and CDR2 SMNVEV (reference sequence). This CDR3 is CASSKGQVDSEQYF. CDR3 DNA: TGTGCCAGCAGTAAGGGACAGGTCGATTCTGAGCAGTACTTC.

In its sample, this clonotype was seen many times. The chain employs TRBV6-1 and TRBJ2-7; 8 bases agree with TRBD2. The CDR3 runs 14 residues. Germline trimming cut 2 bases from V and 2 bases from J; bases unmatched to any gene: 2. Germline loops: CDR1 MNHNS, CDR2 SASEGT. CDR3 amino acids: CASSERGLAYEQYF. In nucleotides, the CDR3 is TGTGCCAGCAGTGAAAGGGGACTAGCCTACGAGCAGTACTTC.

This clonotype was counted between two and nine times. The CDR3 region has the DNA TGTGCCTGGAGTTCGACAGGGGGCGGGCAGCCCCAGCATTTT. This encodes CAWSSTGGGQPQHF. The rearrangement uses TRBV30 and TRBJ1-5; 10 bases agree with TRBD1. The V and J ends lost 2 bases and 7 bases, in that order; junction bases with no gene match: 5. Germline V CDR1 and CDR2: GTSNPN, SVGIG (reference sequence). There are 14 residues in the CDR3. The full variable domain, completed using reference TRBV30 and TRBJ1-5, is SQTIHQWPATLVQPVGSPLSLECTVEGTSNPNLYWYRQAAGRGLQLLFYSVGIGQISSEVPQNLSASRPQDRQFILSSKKLLLSDSGFYLCAWSSTGGGQPQHFGDGTRLSIL.

This clonotype came up many times. This sequence joins TRBV6-1 and TRBJ1-5, with D unresolved. This CDR3 comprises 14 residues. The germline CDR1 and CDR2 sequences are MNHNS and SASEGT. The germline V and J ends were trimmed by 2 bases and 0 bases, with 5 bases remaining between them. The CDR3: CASSENTSNQPQHF. The CDR3 nucleotides read TGTGCCAGCAGTGAAAATACTAGCAATCAGCCCCAGCATTTT.

This clonotype was found many times. The V call is TRBV11-1, the J call TRBJ2-7; a possible D gene is TRBD1 (6 bases). The CDR3 covers 13 residues. V lost 5 bases and J 2 bases, leaving 10 bases between the germline ends. Germline loops: CDR1 SGHAT, CDR2 FQDESV (reference sequence). The CDR3 nucleotides are TGTGCCAGCAGCAGGGGGTGGACCTACGAGCAGTACTTC. It translates to CASSRGWTYEQYF.

The table lists this clonotype with many counts. J is TRBJ1-1 and V is TRBV3-1; D ambiguous. Deletions cut 4 bases from V and 3 bases from J, with 15 bases between. In germline, CDR1 is LGHDT, CDR2 YNNKEL (reference sequence). The CDR3 runs to 15 residues. The CDR3 bases are TGTGCCAGCAGCCTCCGTTCAGGCCCTGACACTGAAGCTTTCTTT. This translates into CASSLRSGPDTEAFF. The full variable domain, in which reference TRBV3-1 and TRBJ1-1 provide the parts outside the CDR3, is DTAVSQTPKYLVTQMGNDKSIKCEQNLGHDTMYWYKQDSKKFLKIMFSYNNKELIINETVPNRFSPKSPDKAHLNLHINSLELGDSAVYFCASSLRSGPDTEAFFGQGTRLTVV.

The chain uses TRBV6-2 or TRBV6-3 and TRBJ2-7; 9 bases are shared with TRBD2. V dropped 0 bases and J dropped 0; count of bases not matched to a gene: 6. This CDR3 spans 17 amino acids. CDR1 and CDR2 from the germline V gene are MNHEY and SVGEGT. CDR3 coding DNA: TGTGCCAGCAGTTACTCGACGACTAGCGGCAGCTCCTACGAGCAGTACTTC. Translating gives CASSYSTTSGSSYEQYF.

This clonotype was seen at least ten times. The chain couples TRBV27 to TRBJ2-7, with D possibly being TRBD2 (5 bases). Looked up from germline, CDR1 is MNHEY and CDR2 is SMNVEV (reference sequence). Between the trimmed V and J ends, which lost 6 bases and 4 bases, there was a span of 22 bases. The CDR3 spans 16 residues. The CDR3 DNA reads as TGTGCCAGCAGCCCTTACGTCCTAGAGGGAGAATACGAGCAGTACTTC. Translated: CASSPYVLEGEYEQYF.

This clonotype has ten or more counts. This chain links TRBV30 with TRBJ2-2; unclear D gene. The V gene's germline CDR1 is GTSNPN and CDR2 SVGIG (reference sequence). The CDR3 covers 12 residues. V was shortened by 5 bases and J by 6 bases, with 10 bases between the two germline ends. The CDR3 nucleotides read TGTGCCTGGGGAAGGACGTCCGGGGAGCTGTTTTTT. Residues: CAWGRTSGELFF. Looking up the rest from reference TRBV30 and TRBJ2-2 gives the full variable domain: SQTIHQWPATLVQPVGSPLSLECTVEGTSNPNLYWYRQAAGRGLQLLFYSVGIGQISSEVPQNLSASRPQDRQFILSSKKLLLSDSGFYLCAWGRTSGELFFGEGSRLTVL.

The table lists this clonotype with many counts. V and J are TRBV6-5 and TRBJ2-2; D gene unclear. Trimming stripped 0 bases from V and 8 bases from J, with 13 bases between. Germline V gives CDR1 MNHEY, CDR2 SVGAGI. CDR3 length equals 15 residues. CDR3 bases: TGTGCCAGCAGTTACTCATTCGGGTTCTTTGGGGAGCTGTTTTTT. Translation gives CASSYSFGFFGELFF.

This clonotype was seen many times. The chain is built from TRBV14 and TRBJ1-5; 7 bases agree with TRBD1. The germline gives CDR1 SGHDN, CDR2 FVKESK. This CDR3 spans 15 amino acids. Trimming took 1 base from V and 4 from J; bases not matched to a gene: 4. CDR3 nucleotide sequence: TGTGCCAGCAGCCAAGGGGGGACAGTGAATCAGCCCCAGCATTTT. Its translation is CASSQGGTVNQPQHF.

The chain is built from TRBV19 and TRBJ2-7; 10 positions match TRBD1. Germline V gene sequence: CDR1 LNHDA, CDR2 SQIVND (reference sequence). This CDR3 region has 16 residues. After removal of 0 bases from V and 7 bases from J, the junction contained 9 bases not matched to a gene. The CDR3 DNA is TGTGCCAGTAGTATAGACCGGCGGGACAGGGGAGGTGAGCAGTACTTC. Its protein product is CASSIDRRDRGGEQYF.

This clonotype was counted many times. The V and J genes are TRBV13 and TRBJ2-7; D is perhaps TRBD2 (7 bases). This CDR3 comprises 15 residues. Deletions cut 5 bases from V and 4 bases from J, with 18 bases between. Germline V gives CDR1 PRHDT, CDR2 FYEKMQ (reference sequence). The CDR3 loop reads CASSPFGGGEYEQYF. The CDR3 DNA follows: TGTGCCAGCAGCCCCTTTGGGGGGGGCGAGTACGAGCAGTACTTC.

This clonotype has ten or more counts. V gene TRBV15 combines with J gene TRBJ2-7, with TRBD1 matching 8 bases. Germline loops: CDR1 LNHNV, CDR2 YYDKDF (reference sequence). The ends lost 5 bases at V and 3 bases at J; junction bases unmatched: 3. The CDR3 contains 13 residues. The chain's CDR3 is CATSGQGSYEQYF. CDR3 DNA: TGTGCCACCAGCGGACAGGGCAGCTACGAGCAGTACTTC. The full variable domain, in which reference TRBV15 and TRBJ2-7 provide the parts outside the CDR3, is DAMVIQNPRYQVTQFGKPVTLSCSQTLNHNVMYWYQQKSSQAPKLLFHYYDKDFNNEADTPDNFQSRRPNTSFCFLDIRSPGLGDTAMYLCATSGQGSYEQYFGPGTRLTVT.

This clonotype was found many times. The CDR3 region has the DNA TGCGCCAGCAGCCTCCTGAGCGGGGGCATATCCTACGAGCAGTACTTC. Translation: CASSLLSGGISYEQYF. The chain employs TRBV5-1 and TRBJ2-7, with 8 nucleotides matching TRBD2. Trimming removed 4 bases from V and 1 base from J; junction bases left unmatched: 10. The CDR3 contains 16 residues. Germline lookup yields CDR1 SGHRS and CDR2 YFSETQ. The full variable domain, rest sourced from reference TRBV5-1 and TRBJ2-7, is KAGVTQTPRYLIKTRGQQVTLSCSPISGHRSVSWYQQTPGQGLQFLFEYFSETQRNKGNFPGRFSGRQFSNSRSEMNVSTLELGDSALYLCASSLLSGGISYEQYFGPGTRLTVT.

This clonotype occurred many times. The CDR3 bases are TGTGCCAGCAGCGATTTGGGGACAGGGAGCGAGCAGTACTTC. Its translation: CASSDLGTGSEQYF. The rearrangement joins TRBV9 to TRBJ2-7, with 9 positions matching TRBD1. Germline lookup yields CDR1 SGDLS and CDR2 YYNGEE. The V and J ends lost 3 bases and 6 bases, in that order; junction bases with no gene match: 7. This CDR3 contains 14 residues.